These 23 T cell receptor beta chains originate from one sample sequenced in a study of T cells in localized non-small cell lung cancer. TCRdb keeps only in-frame clones here, not all; method: immunoSEQ multiplex PCR. The data hold over a thousand clones, with approximately 20% observed a single time. Sequencing was performed on normal lung tissue next to the tumor, taken before any cancer treatment. Receptors were obtained from a male donor aged 60 or older with stage I lung adenocarcinoma.

This clone was seen a single time. V gene TRBV29-1 combines with J gene TRBJ2-7; D is unclear. The CDR3 is made up of 14 amino acids. The V gene's germline CDR1 is SQVTM and CDR2 ANQGSEA. With 2 bases removed from V and 2 bases from J, the gap between germline ends came to 13 bases. CDR3 in DNA: TGCAGCGTTGAAAACACATTACCTCCCTACGAGCAGTACTTC. Its translation: CSVENTLPPYEQYF.

This clone was seen only a few times. V is TRBV4-1 and J is TRBJ1-5, with D possibly TRBD1 on 5 matching bases. The CDR3 has 19 amino acids. Germline V CDR1 and CDR2: MGHRA, YSYEKL. V was clipped by 2 bases and J by 0 bases, with 20 bases between them. The DNA for the CDR3 is TGCGCCAGCAGCCAACTCTTTGGGGCCGTGCCATATAGCAATCAGCCCCAGCATTTT. It codes for CASSQLFGAVPYSNQPQHF.

The gene calls are TRBV28 and TRBJ2-5, with a possible D match to TRBD1 (6 bases). The CDR3 totals 16 residues. From germline, CDR1 is MDHEN and CDR2 SYDVKM. V was trimmed by 2 bases and J by 0 bases, leaving 13 bases between them. The CDR3 DNA reads as TGTGCCAGCAGTTTAATAGGACAGTCGTACCAAGAGACCCAGTACTTC. It translates to CASSLIGQSYQETQYF.

The sample holds a few counts of this clone. The chain has TRBV28 and TRBJ2-7; a weak D match, TRBD2 (6 bases). Trimming removed 2 bases at V and 6 bases at J, with 14 bases between. The CDR3 contains 14 residues. Per germline, CDR1 MDHEN and CDR2 SYDVKM. The CDR3 sequence: CASSLGGAPIEQYF. CDR3 DNA sequence: TGTGCCAGCAGTTTAGGAGGGGCTCCCATCGAGCAGTACTTC. Full variable domain (missing parts from reference TRBV28 and TRBJ2-7): DVKVTQSSRYLVKRTGEKVFLECVQDMDHENMFWYRQDPGLGLRLIYFSYDVKMKEKGDIPEGYSVSREKKERFSLILESASTNQTSMYLCASSLGGAPIEQYFGPGTRLTVT.

This clone was observed a handful of times. The CDR3 reads CASSPDLGETQYF. CDR3 DNA sequence: TGTGCCAGCAGTCCCGATCTGGGAGAGACCCAGTACTTC. V gene TRBV2 combines with J gene TRBJ2-5; D ambiguous. Looked up from germline, CDR1 is SNHLY and CDR2 is FYNNEI. V dropped 5 bases and J dropped 4 bases, with 11 bases sitting between them. The CDR3 totals 13 residues.

This chain connects TRBV9 to TRBJ2-2; 9 nucleotides align to TRBD2. The CDR3 has 15 amino acids. Trimming removed 6 bases from V and 2 bases from J; junction bases left unmatched: 5. Germline V CDR1 and CDR2: SGDLS, YYNGEE. The CDR3 DNA follows: TGTGCCAGCACGTTTAGCGGGGGAAACACCGGGGAGCTGTTTTTT. Amino acids: CASTFSGGNTGELFF.

V gene TRBV9 combines with J gene TRBJ2-1; D is perhaps TRBD1 or TRBD2 (5 bases each). V was shortened by 0 bases and J by 6 bases, with 13 bases between the two germline ends. The CDR3 runs to 15 residues. Germline V gene lookup returns CDR1 SGDLS and CDR2 YYNGEE. CDR3 nucleotides: TGTGCCAGCAGCGTAGTCGGGGCAGGGTTCAATGAGCAGTTCTTC. This encodes CASSVVGAGFNEQFF.

This clone was seen a few times. The chain couples TRBV28 to TRBJ2-7, with TRBD1 identical over 9 bases. This CDR3 has 14 residues. V lost 4 bases to trimming and J lost 4 bases; unmatched junction nucleotides: 5. Per the germline V gene, CDR1 is MDHEN and CDR2 is SYDVKM. The CDR3 nucleotides are TGTGCCAGCAGTTCGCCGGGACAGGGTTACGAGCAGTACTTC. It yields the protein CASSSPGQGYEQYF.

This clone occurred a few times. The rearrangement links TRBV11-3 to TRBJ1-1; unclear D gene. Trimming cost V 0 bases and J 2 bases, with 7 bases left between them. Looked up from germline, CDR1 is SGHNT and CDR2 is YENEEA. The CDR3 runs to 14 residues. Here the CDR3 reads CASSLDGPNTEAFF. The CDR3 DNA reads as TGTGCCAGCAGCTTAGACGGGCCTAACACTGAAGCTTTCTTT.

This clone was counted between two and nine times. The chain combines TRBV6-8 with TRBJ2-6; no clear D. Germline-derived CDR1 and CDR2 are MNHGY and SAAAGT. With 2 bases removed from V and 4 bases from J, the gap between germline ends came to 15 bases. There are 17 residues in the CDR3. The CDR3 is CASSYPGGKTGANVLTF. The CDR3 DNA reads as TGTGCCAGCAGTTACCCTGGCGGTAAAACGGGGGCCAACGTCCTGACTTTC.

In this sample, this clone is medium-sized. The chain is built from TRBV9 and TRBJ2-3, with D maybe TRBD2 (5 bases). This CDR3 is built from 14 residues. The ends were cut back, 2 bases at V and 0 bases at J, with 7 bases in the middle. Germline V gene lookup returns CDR1 SGDLS and CDR2 YYNGEE. As DNA, the CDR3 is TGTGCCAGCAGCGTCGGGGTTAGCACAGATACGCAGTATTTT. Amino acid sequence: CASSVGVSTDTQYF.

The chain employs TRBV4-1 and TRBJ1-1; no firm D call. The CDR3 is 14 amino acids. V lost 0 bases and J 7 bases, leaving 12 bases between the germline ends. In germline, CDR1 is MGHRA, CDR2 YSYEKL. CDR3 sequence reads: CASSQDRLGHEAFF. DNA of the CDR3: TGCGCCAGCAGCCAAGATAGGTTGGGCCATGAAGCTTTCTTT.

This clone came up a few times. The chain is built from TRBV9 and TRBJ2-3; TRBD2 matches 11 bases. This CDR3 is 15 amino acids long. Per the germline V gene, CDR1 is SGDLS and CDR2 is YYNGEE. V was pared by 7 bases and J by 2 bases, with 6 bases of the junction left unmatched. This CDR3 reads CASAGTSGVTDTQYF. The CDR3 DNA is TGTGCCAGCGCCGGGACTAGCGGAGTCACAGATACGCAGTATTTT. Based on the CDR3 plus reference TRBV9 and TRBJ2-3, the full variable domain is DSGVTQTPKHLITATGQRVTLRCSPRSGDLSVYWYQQSLDQGLQFLIQYYNGEERAKGNILERFSAQQFPDLHSELNLSSLELGDSALYFCASAGTSGVTDTQYFGPGTRLTVL.

The chain is built from TRBV28 and TRBJ2-7; perhaps D is TRBD1 or TRBD2 (5 bases each). The V gene's germline CDR1 is MDHEN and CDR2 SYDVKM. Trimming shortened V by 6 bases and J by 2 bases, and 17 bases separated the two germline ends. The CDR3 runs to 15 residues. The CDR3 loop is CASRLGTRPTYEQYF. The DNA for the CDR3 is TGTGCCAGCAGACTGGGGACCAGACCAACCTACGAGCAGTACTTC.

This clone was counted only a few times. One end of the junction is discordant with germline, which a read error may explain. This sequence joins TRBV6-8 and TRBJ2-7; TRBD1 aligns across 12 bases. This CDR3 has 15 amino acids. The germline CDR1 and CDR2 sequences are MNHGY and SAAAGT. The CDR3 bases are TGTGCCATCAGTGGTGGGACAGGGGGCCTCTACGAGCAGTACTTC. Translation: CAISGGTGGLYEQYF.

This clone was observed a handful of times. V gene TRBV6-7 combines with J gene TRBJ1-1; D remains unclear. TRBV6-7 is classed as an ORF, of uncertain function. The CDR3 has 11 residues. Trimming took off 6 bases at V and 8 bases at J, with 10 bases between the two ends. The CDR3 bases are TGTGCCAGCAGCCGAAACATGGAAGCTTTCTTT. Translating gives CASSRNMEAFF.

This clone is medium-sized. The chain is built from TRBV11-3 and TRBJ2-7; the D gene is possibly TRBD1 (6 bases). Germline V gives CDR1 SGHNT, CDR2 YENEEA. The CDR3 is 14 amino acids. V shed 5 bases and J shed 0 bases, with 11 bases lying between them. The CDR3 is CASSQGQDSYEQYF. As DNA, the CDR3 is TGTGCCAGCAGCCAGGGACAAGACTCCTACGAGCAGTACTTC.

This chain uses TRBV6-8 with TRBJ1-2; D remains ambiguous. V was clipped by 7 bases and J by 2 bases, with 17 bases between them. The CDR3 has 15 amino acids. CDR1 is MNHGY, CDR2 SAAAGT, per germline. CDR3 DNA sequence: TGTGCCAGCACATCGGGCGGAGTTTCGAACTATGGCTACACCTTC. Amino acids: CASTSGGVSNYGYTF.

The V and J genes are TRBV6-8 and TRBJ1-1, with 8 bases that match TRBD1. J gave up 1 base and V 6 bases, and 4 bases lay outside the gene matches. The germline V gene has CDR1 MNHGY and CDR2 SAAAGT. The CDR3 spans 14 residues. CDR3 sequence: CASRTGAGNTEAFF. The CDR3 coding sequence is TGTGCCAGCAGGACAGGGGCAGGGAACACTGAAGCTTTCTTT.

The chain is built from TRBV28 and TRBJ1-5, with TRBD1 matching over 8 bases. The V gene end was trimmed by 6 bases and the J gene end by 7 bases; junction bases not matched to a gene: 26. Germline loops: CDR1 MDHEN, CDR2 SYDVKM. CDR3 length equals 20 residues. CDR3 in DNA: TGTGCCAGCAGACCTCATTGGACAGGGATAAACCCAGAGGGGCCCCAGCCCCAGCATTTT. It encodes CASRPHWTGINPEGPQPQHF.

V and J are TRBV5-1 and TRBJ2-1; 9 bases align to TRBD2. CDR3 length equals 15 residues. The ends lost 0 bases at V and 2 bases at J; junction bases unmatched: 0. Germline CDR1 reads SGHRS; CDR2 reads YFSETQ. Written as DNA, the CDR3 is TGCGCCAGCAGCTTGGCTAGCGGGGCCTACAATGAGCAGTTCTTC. Residues: CASSLASGAYNEQFF.

This sequence joins TRBV7-2 and TRBJ1-5; no clear D. V gave up 1 base and J gave up 7 bases, with 8 bases separating them. The CDR3 sequence is 13 residues long. In germline, CDR1 is SGHTA, CDR2 FQGNSA. In DNA form, the CDR3 reads TGTGCCAGCAGCTTAGTCGTGGACCAGCCCCAGCATTTT. Translated, it gives CASSLVVDQPQHF.

V is TRBV18 and J is TRBJ2-3; tentatively, D is TRBD2 (5 bases). The germline gives CDR1 KGHSH, CDR2 LQKENI. Trimming pared 8 bases from V and 5 bases from J, leaving 29 bases between. The CDR3 has 18 residues. The CDR3 loop reads CASRNPSSVSTDRDTQYF. CDR3 bases: TGTGCCAGCCGTAACCCGAGTAGCGTCTCCACGGATCGAGATACGCAGTATTTT.